This entry features one T cell receptor beta chain sequence. Per the original methods: Researchers report that nucleated cell counts were estimated from reference gene primer amplification. TCRdb keeps only in-frame clones here, not all; method: immunoSEQ multiplex PCR. That table is the source of V, J and clone size, and D and trimming were worked out from the DNA. The sample lists over 400,000 clones; roughly 85% were seen once. The sample comes from a study of blood T cell repertoires in COVID-19. About the research overall: PBMCs, B-cell-depleted T cells, or T cells were the source of the cDNA or gDNA that made up the material.

Germline CDR1 SNHLY, CDR2 FYNNEI. V was clipped by 4 bases and J by 0 bases, with 6 bases between them. The CDR3 runs to 14 residues. The sequence derives from a human donor in a cohort sampled during active COVID-19. This chain links TRBV2 with TRBJ1-4; D call uncertain. Sequenced: peripheral blood. The CDR3 bases are TGTGCCAGCAGTGTAGTATCAACTAATGAAAAACTGTTTTTT. Residues: CASSVVSTNEKLFF.